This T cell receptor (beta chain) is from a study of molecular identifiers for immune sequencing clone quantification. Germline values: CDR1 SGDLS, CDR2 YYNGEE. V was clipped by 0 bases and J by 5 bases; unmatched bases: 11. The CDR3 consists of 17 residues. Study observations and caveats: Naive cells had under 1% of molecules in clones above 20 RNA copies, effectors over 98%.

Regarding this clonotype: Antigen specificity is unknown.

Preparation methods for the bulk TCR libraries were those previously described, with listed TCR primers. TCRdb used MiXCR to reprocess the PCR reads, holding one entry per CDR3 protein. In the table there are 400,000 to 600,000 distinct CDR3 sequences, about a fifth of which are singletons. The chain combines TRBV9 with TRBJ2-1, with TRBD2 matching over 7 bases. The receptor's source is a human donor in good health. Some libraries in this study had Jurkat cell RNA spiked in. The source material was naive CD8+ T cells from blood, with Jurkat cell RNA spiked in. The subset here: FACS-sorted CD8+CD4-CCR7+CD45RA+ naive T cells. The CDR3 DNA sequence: TGTGCCAGCAGCGTAGTAGACCCCGGGACTACCCACAATGAGCAGTTCTTC. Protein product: CASSVVDPGTTHNEQFF.